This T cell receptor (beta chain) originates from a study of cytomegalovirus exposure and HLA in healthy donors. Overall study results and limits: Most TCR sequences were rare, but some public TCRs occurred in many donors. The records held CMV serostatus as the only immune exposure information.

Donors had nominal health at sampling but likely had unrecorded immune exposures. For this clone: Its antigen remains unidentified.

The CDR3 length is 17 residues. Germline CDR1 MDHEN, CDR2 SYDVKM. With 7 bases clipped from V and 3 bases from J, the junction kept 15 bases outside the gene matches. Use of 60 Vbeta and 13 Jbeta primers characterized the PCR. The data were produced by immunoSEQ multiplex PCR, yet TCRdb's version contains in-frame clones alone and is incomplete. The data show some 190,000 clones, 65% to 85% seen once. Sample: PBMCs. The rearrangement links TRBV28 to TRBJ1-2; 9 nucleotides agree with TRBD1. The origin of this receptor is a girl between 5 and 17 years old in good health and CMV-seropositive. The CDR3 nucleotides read TGTGCCAGCACCCTCCCGGGACAGGGAGGGACAGACTATGGCTACACCTTC. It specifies CASTLPGQGGTDYGYTF.